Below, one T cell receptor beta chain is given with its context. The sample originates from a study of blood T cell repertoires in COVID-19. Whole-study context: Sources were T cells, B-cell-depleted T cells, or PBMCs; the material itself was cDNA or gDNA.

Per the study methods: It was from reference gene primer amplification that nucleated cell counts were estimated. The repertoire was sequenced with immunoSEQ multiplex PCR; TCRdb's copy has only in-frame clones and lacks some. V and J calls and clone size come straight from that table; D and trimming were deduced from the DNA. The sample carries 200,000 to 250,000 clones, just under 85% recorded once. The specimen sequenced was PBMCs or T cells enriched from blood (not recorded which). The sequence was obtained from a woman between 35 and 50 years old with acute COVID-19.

CDR3 amino acids: CASSIRPGLSNSPLHF. Written as DNA, the CDR3 is TGTGCCAGCAGTATCCGGCCGGGACTGTCTAATTCACCCCTCCACTTT. This chain joins TRBV27 and TRBJ1-6; perhaps TRBD1 as D (5 bases). This CDR3 is built from 16 residues. Germline V lookup: CDR1 MNHEY, CDR2 SMNVEV (reference sequence). Trimming left V 5 bases short and J 6 bases short, with 17 bases between.